This T cell receptor beta chain was observed in a study of T cell responses to AZD1222 COVID-19 vaccine (dated by TCRdb to the early 2020s). About the investigation overall: AZD1222 recipients with second doses at about 4 weeks or about 12 weeks were pooled, because spike-specific TCR depth and breadth did not differ between schedules. TCR sequencing covered 233 trial participants: 207 given two doses of AZD1222 and about 26 given two doses of MenACWY control vaccine. Enrollment into the trials was organized by age into subgroups of 18-55, 56-69 and 70-plus years, and those subgroups contained roughly 150, 30 and 60 TCR-sequenced participants, respectively. Points the paper makes about the study in general: In the small 56-69-year group, the increase in depth fell short of significance, most likely because of low power. Most participants were white British and females outnumbered males, and the authors suggested that clonal diversity may have been underestimated. Reportedly, close to half of the unique spike-specific TCRs recognized epitopes lying outside the regions that are mutated in the B.1.351 and B.1.1.7 variants. The vaccine-associated CD4 TCRs covered the entire spike protein, and the dominant responses fell in regions 160-218 and 743-854. A significant rise in spike-specific TCR breadth and depth was observed after two AZD1222 doses relative to day 0 and relative to MenACWY recipients. Because no samples from the day 14 peak response were available, repertoires could be characterized only after the peak T cell response. Conclusions about previously exposed vaccinees were limited because only six or seven AZD1222 recipients were SARS-CoV-2 seropositive at baseline.

With respect to this clone: The target of this receptor is not known. No base quality information exists; no much larger clone differs at one position.

Interpreted using the paper, the time point label stands for: baseline before first vaccination. Vaccinee samples were obtained from the UK trials COV001 and COV002, which included a single-blind randomized controlled phase 2/3 trial of AZD1222 (ChAdOx1 nCoV-19) in healthy adults. Trial participant PBMC samples were collected at day 0 and day 28 after the second dose for TCRbeta chain sequencing. The CDR3 regions of human TCRbeta chains were analyzed by immunosequencing. From the authors' description of their analysis: TCRs in the repertoires were matched against a reference library of SARS-CoV-2-specific TCRs that had been generated with the MIRA antigen-specificity platform. Breadth was defined as the fraction of unique TCRs that were SARS-CoV-2-associated. Depth was defined as the fraction of total T cells that were SARS-CoV-2-associated. Using the MIRA data, each spike-specific TCR was mapped to the spike region that the TCR reacts to and placed in a CD4 or CD8 class. Log10-transformed breadth and depth values were compared by one-way ANOVA with Sidak's multiple comparisons tests. As stored in TCRdb, this immuneACCESS dataset retains in-frame rearrangements with V and J assigned. A fraction of the clones does not appear; measured against another copy, unresolved V genes explain less than half of the discrepancy, and the remainder lacks a known reason. That table is the source of V, J and clone size, and D and trimming were worked out from the DNA. This sample holds about 140,000 clones; roughly 90% were observed only once. Of the sample, under 3.5% is held by the ten largest clones.

The specimen was peripheral blood, collected on day 0 of AZD1222 vaccination. The receptor was derived from an adult in good health.

The DNA is as follows: TGTGCCAGCAGCTCGGGACAGGGGAACACTGAAGCTTTCTTT. The translation is CASSSGQGNTEAFF. The chain joins TRBV27 to TRBJ1-1, with 9 bases aligning to TRBD1. V is trimmed back by 6 bases and J by 1 base, and the junction contains 3 bases that no gene match accounts for. From cysteine to phenylalanine, the CDR3 is 14 amino acids long. Only the CDR3 DNA stays, 42 bases, in frame from base 1. CDR1 and CDR2 were assigned from the germline V gene (reference sequence) as MNHEY and SMNVEV.